This T cell receptor (beta chain) derives from a study of blood T cell repertoires in COVID-19. In the original analysis: Estimation of nucleated cell counts was performed using reference gene primer amplification. TCRdb's copy holds only in-frame clones and misses some; the assay was immunoSEQ multiplex PCR. V and J calls and clone size are as listed in that table; D and trimming were resolved from the DNA. Found here are 250,000 to 300,000 clones, 85% to 90% of them singletons; the top ten hold roughly 3.9%. Germline CDR1 SGHRS, CDR2 YFSETQ. The CDR3 consists of 13 residues. Trimming removed 3 bases at V and 5 bases at J, with 10 bases between.

This chain connects TRBV5-1 to TRBJ2-3, with D unresolved. The TCR was taken from a woman in her thirties or forties with acute or convalescent COVID-19. The sequencing sample was made of peripheral blood. This CDR3 is CASSWSTGDTQYF. In nucleotides, the CDR3 is TGCGCCAGCAGCTGGTCAACGGGAGATACGCAGTATTTT.